This T cell receptor (beta chain) comes out of a study of CD4 T cells in relation to SARS-CoV-2 and coronaviruses (dated by TCRdb to about 2021). Regarding the study in general: Across all 12 patients in the convalescent cohort, the median age was 38.5 years, with a range of 21 to 72 years. Of the approximately 12 convalescent patients, 8 were male and 4 were female, and two of the subjects were Hispanic. The Adaptive Biotechnologies TCR-sequencing kit was used for samples from a few pre-COVID donors and for the naive versus memory experiments, whereas the other data were Illumina-based. At the level of individual TCR clonotypes, the study measured memory CD4+ T cell crossreactivity between SARS-CoV-2 spike protein and common cold coronavirus spike proteins. Shared crossreactive spike epitopes were mapped to their HLA restriction using patient-derived lymphoblastoid cell lines. A different TCR-beta assay, based on Illumina, was used to sequence expansion assays from other donors in the study.

In regard to this clone: Its antigen has not been determined. Per-base qualities were not stored, and no clone one base away is much larger.

Naive and memory CD4+ T cells were separated from cryopreserved PBMCs through CD4 enrichment, which was followed by EasySep naive CD4+ T cell enrichment. PBMCs were isolated from leukapheresis product or whole blood by Ficoll-Paque PLUS gradient centrifugation. The PBMCs went either fresh into the expansion assay or into cryopreservation at -140 degrees C. The QIAamp Micro DNA Kit was used to extract genomic DNA from the CD4+ T cells. Uncultured naive and memory CD4+ T cell DNA received deep-resolution immunoSEQ TCR-beta sequencing. In the original analysis: During preprocessing, nonproductive sequences were removed, as were CDR3s that did not start with C, did not end with F or W, or were shorter than 7 amino acids. Cultured and uncultured naive and memory CD4+ repertoires were searched for CDR3s previously identified as spike- and CEF-reactive. Pairwise Levenshtein distance, computed with the stringdist R package after three terminal residues were trimmed from each end, was used as the measure of CDR3 homology. This is the immuneACCESS table as TCRdb keeps it, with only in-frame sequences that have V and J called. A part of the clones is gone; compared with another copy, unresolved V genes explain less than half, and the rest is unexplained. V and J calls and clone size are as listed in that table; D and trimming were resolved from the DNA. The sample table contains tens of thousands of clones; only one count was recorded for 92% of them. The ten largest clones take up about 0.36% of the sample.

CDR1 and CDR2 (DFQATT, SNEGSKA) derive from the germline V gene (reference sequence). CDR3 length: 12 amino acids, cysteine to phenylalanine. Just the 36-base CDR3 DNA is kept, in frame starting at base 1. V gives up 3 bases and J gives up 9 bases, and the segment between their germline ends measures 15 bases. Summary of the overall study and its limitations: Crossreactivity analysis was centred on spike protein, so crossreactivity against other viral proteins was not assessed. Small numbers of patients and of tested TCRs were a limitation of the study. Compared with monoreactive clones, crossreactive clones had significantly weaker SARS-CoV-2-driven expansion, a result consistent with antigenic imprinting. Because no donor provided both pre-pandemic and post-infection samples, tracing the source of pre-existing responses was limited. In about 61% of donors, memory CD4+ clonotypes turned up that crossrecognized SARS-CoV-2 and at least one common cold coronavirus spike. Naive versus memory sequencing indicated that memory recall responses, rather than primary responses primed during culture, are detected by the assay.

This receptor chain uses TRBV20-1 and TRBJ2-7; no confident D gene assignment can be made. This TCR came from an adult with COVID-19. Sequenced sample: naive CD4+ T cells from PBMCs. Interpreted using the paper, the cell subset or site label stands for: naive CD4+ T cells isolated by negative enrichment. The base sequence is TGCAGTGCTAGTGTGCCCGGCAAGCGGCAGTACTTC. It is translated as CSASVPGKRQYF.